This T cell receptor (beta chain) was recorded in a study of blood T cells in healthy people across ages. For the study at large: Capturing about one barcoded beta molecule per two T cells was achieved by template switching.

This clonotype is a singleton in its sample. Just one base apart from a much larger clone, this may be a read error. This CDR3 spans 15 amino acids. The germline V gene has CDR1 SGDLS and CDR2 YYNGEE. Trimming cost V 2 bases and J 11 bases; bases outside gene matches: 15. Healthy Russian Caucasian donors spanned ages roughly 6 to 100 years. Around 10 milliliters was the volume of peripheral blood drawn from each donor. Each sample yielded at least 5.5 micrograms of PBMC total RNA. Next came a second PCR, run for about 7 to 12 cycles, which used a sample-barcoded 5' primer along with a J-beta primer mix. A single record per CDR3 protein comes from TCRdb applying MiXCR to the 5' RACE reads. This sample carries about 1.5 million distinct CDR3 sequences, 35% to 45% of them seen once, and the ten largest clones take around 4%.

The source is a young woman in good health. The chain carries TRBV9 and TRBJ2-5; 7 nucleotides agree with TRBD2. What was sequenced was blood. CDR3 in amino acids: CASSVGGNFGNEQYF. DNA of the CDR3: TGTGCCAGCAGCGTGGGAGGGAATTTTGGCAATGAGCAGTACTTC.